These 14 T cell receptor beta chains were sequenced from one sample in a study of Ad26.COV2.S vaccination and SARS-CoV-2 variants. The table came from immunoSEQ multiplex PCR; TCRdb's copy has only in-frame clones and leaves some out. This sample yields just over 350,000 clones, of which roughly 94% are seen a single time; under 4% belongs to the top ten. Sample: peripheral blood, taken after recovery from COVID-19. The receptors were sampled from a human donor who had recovered from COVID-19.

This clone was counted only a few times. The rearrangement joins TRBV2 to TRBJ1-4, with D unresolved. CDR1 is SNHLY and CDR2 is FYNNEI in the germline V gene. Deletions cut 6 bases from V and 7 bases from J, with 12 bases between. The CDR3 totals 13 residues. The CDR3 DNA sequence: TGTGCCAGCAGGGCGGAGGATGGTGAAAAACTGTTTTTT. Translated: CASRAEDGEKLFF.

This chain connects TRBV5-6 to TRBJ2-3; D is unclear. The V end lost 2 bases, the J end lost 2 bases, and 12 bases lay between the germline ends. Germline assignment: CDR1 SGHDT and CDR2 YYEEEE. CDR3 length: 15 amino acids. The CDR3 spells CASSFRGLHTDTQYF. CDR3 nucleotides: TGTGCCAGCAGCTTTAGAGGTTTACACACAGATACGCAGTATTTT.

Concerning this clone: Compared with germline, one end of the junction differs, possibly owing to a read error. V and J are TRBV11-2 and TRBJ2-7; D is uncertain. CDR3 length: 11 residues. The germline gives CDR1 SGHAT, CDR2 FQNNGV. CDR3 sequence: CASSLNSATSF. In nucleotides, the CDR3 is TGTGCCAGCAGCTTAAATAGTGCAACCTCCTTC.

The V gene is TRBV13, the J gene TRBJ2-7; D remains unclear. Germline CDR1 reads PRHDT; CDR2 reads FYEKMQ (reference sequence). This CDR3 has 14 residues. V gave up 1 base and J gave up 6 bases, with 13 bases separating them. Here the CDR3 reads CASSLEGQEAEQYF. The CDR3 DNA reads as TGTGCCAGCAGCTTAGAGGGCCAGGAAGCCGAGCAGTACTTC. Combining the CDR3 with reference TRBV13 and TRBJ2-7 gives the whole variable domain AAGVIQSPRHLIKEKRETATLKCYPIPRHDTVYWYQQGPGQDPQFLISFYEKMQSDKGSIPDRFSAQQFSDYHSELNMSSLELGDSALYFCASSLEGQEAEQYFGPGTRLTVT.

The gene calls are TRBV27 and TRBJ1-2; TRBD1 agrees at 7 bases. This CDR3 has 15 amino acids. Germline V lookup: CDR1 MNHEY, CDR2 SMNVEV (reference sequence). Losses at the gene ends were 5 bases for V and 4 bases for J; bases not matched to a gene: 10. CDR3 DNA: TGTGCCAGCAGTCTCACCGTTCAGGGGGGCTATGGCTACACCTTC. As protein: CASSLTVQGGYGYTF.

The chain couples TRBV3-1 (or the pseudogene TRBV3-2) to TRBJ2-7; D is possibly TRBD1 (6 bases). With 1 base removed from V and 3 bases from J, the gap between germline ends came to 10 bases. Germline assignment: CDR1 LGHDT and CDR2 YNNKEL (reference sequence). The CDR3 consists of 14 residues. CDR3 in amino acids: CASSQAPGVYEQYF. The CDR3 region has the DNA TGTGCCAGCAGCCAAGCCCCAGGGGTCTACGAGCAGTACTTC.

V gene TRBV6-4 combines with J gene TRBJ2-1, with 7 bases matching TRBD2. CDR1 is MRHNA and CDR2 is SNTAGT in the germline V gene. With 2 bases clipped from V and 2 bases from J, the junction kept 0 bases outside the gene matches. This CDR3 is built from 14 residues. The CDR3 nucleotides are TGTGCCAGCAGTGACGGGGGGGCCTACAATGAGCAGTTCTTC. This codes for CASSDGGAYNEQFF.

The chain carries TRBV2 and TRBJ2-5; TRBD1 matches 8 bases. The CDR3 is 13 residues long. Germline V lookup: CDR1 SNHLY, CDR2 FYNNEI. J gave up 5 bases and V 6 bases, and 5 bases lay outside the gene matches. The DNA of the CDR3 is TGTGCCAGCAGCGGACAGGGAGTGGAGACCCAGTACTTC. The encoded protein is CASSGQGVETQYF.

The rearrangement links TRBV18 to TRBJ1-3; TRBD1 aligns across 9 bases. Germline CDR1 is KGHSH and CDR2 is LQKENI. This CDR3 has 16 residues. With V trimmed by 4 bases and J by 0 bases, 4 bases remained unmatched. CDR3 loop: CASSLLDRGSGNTIYF. The CDR3 DNA reads TGTGCCAGCTCACTATTGGACAGGGGCTCTGGAAACACCATATATTTT.

V is TRBV4-1 and J is TRBJ1-1, with 7 positions matching TRBD1. The V segment lost 0 bases and the J segment 10 bases; nucleotides outside the gene matches: 14. Germline V gene lookup returns CDR1 MGHRA and CDR2 YSYEKL. CDR3 length equals 16 residues. This CDR3 reads CASSQEAGQSLRVAFF. Here the CDR3 DNA reads TGCGCCAGCAGCCAAGAAGCGGGACAGTCCTTAAGGGTAGCTTTCTTT.

The rearrangement uses TRBV15 and TRBJ2-3; perhaps D is TRBD1 or TRBD2 (5 bases each). V lost 3 bases, J lost 0 bases, and 10 bases lay in between. The CDR3 runs to 15 residues. CDR1 is LNHNV, CDR2 YYDKDF, per germline (reference sequence). CDR3 sequence (DNA): TGTGCCACCAGCAGCGGGACCGGGAGCACAGATACGCAGTATTTT. This codes for CATSSGTGSTDTQYF.

The chain combines TRBV18 with TRBJ1-6, with 8 nucleotides matching TRBD1. V lost 3 bases, J lost 2 bases, and 9 bases stayed unmatched. The germline CDR1 and CDR2 sequences are KGHSH and LQKENI. The CDR3 spans 18 residues. The CDR3 sequence: CASSPDREGYTYNSPLHF. In nucleotides, the CDR3 is TGTGCCAGCTCACCGGACAGGGAAGGATATACCTATAATTCACCCCTCCACTTT.

The V gene is TRBV12-3 or TRBV12-4, the J gene TRBJ2-2, with D perhaps TRBD2 (5 bases). The CDR3 totals 13 residues. V dropped 7 bases and J dropped 16 bases, with 22 bases sitting between them. The CDR3 sequence: CASTPVPSGIRFF. The DNA of the CDR3 is TGTGCCAGCACACCCGTCCCTTCGGGGATTCGGTTTTTT.

This clone was detected only a few times. The CDR3: CASSQDPDRGSPLHF. The CDR3 DNA reads TGCGCCAGCAGCCAAGATCCCGACAGAGGCTCACCCCTCCACTTT. V is TRBV4-1 and J is TRBJ1-6, with D maybe TRBD1 (5 bases). CDR3 length equals 15 residues. CDR1 MGHRA and CDR2 YSYEKL come from the germline V gene. V dropped 0 bases and J dropped 10 bases, with 13 bases sitting between them.